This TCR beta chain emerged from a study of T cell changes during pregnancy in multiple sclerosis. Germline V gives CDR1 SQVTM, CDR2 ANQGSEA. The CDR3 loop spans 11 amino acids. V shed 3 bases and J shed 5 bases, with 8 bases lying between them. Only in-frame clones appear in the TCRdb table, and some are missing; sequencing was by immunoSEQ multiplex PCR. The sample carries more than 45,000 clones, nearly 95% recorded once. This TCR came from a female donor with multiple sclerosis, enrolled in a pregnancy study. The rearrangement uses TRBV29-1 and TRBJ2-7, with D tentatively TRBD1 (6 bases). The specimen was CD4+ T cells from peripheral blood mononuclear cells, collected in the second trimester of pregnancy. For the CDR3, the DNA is TGCAGCGTTGATTACAGGGACGAGCAGTACTTC. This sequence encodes CSVDYRDEQYF.